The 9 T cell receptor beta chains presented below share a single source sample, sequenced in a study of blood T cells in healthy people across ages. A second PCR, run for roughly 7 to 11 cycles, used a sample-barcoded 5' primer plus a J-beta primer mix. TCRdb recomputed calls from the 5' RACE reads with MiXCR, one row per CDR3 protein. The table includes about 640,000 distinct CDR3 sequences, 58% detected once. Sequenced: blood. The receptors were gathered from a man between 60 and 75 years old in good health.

The chain's CDR3 is CASSRGGGQFF. CDR3 coding DNA: TGTGCCAGCAGCCGCGGAGGGGGTCAGTTCTTC. The rearrangement joins TRBV11-2 to TRBJ2-1, with D perhaps assigned TRBD1 or TRBD2 (6 bases each). Germline CDR1 reads SGHAT; CDR2 reads FQNNGV. Trimming removed 5 bases at V and 13 bases at J, with 12 bases between. The CDR3 covers 11 residues.

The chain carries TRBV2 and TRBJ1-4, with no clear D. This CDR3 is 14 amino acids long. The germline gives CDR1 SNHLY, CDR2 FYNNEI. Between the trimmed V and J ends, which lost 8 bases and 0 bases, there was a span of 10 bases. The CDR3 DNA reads TGTGCCAGCCGGGGAGGGTCAACTAATGAAAAACTGTTTTTT. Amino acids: CASRGGSTNEKLFF.

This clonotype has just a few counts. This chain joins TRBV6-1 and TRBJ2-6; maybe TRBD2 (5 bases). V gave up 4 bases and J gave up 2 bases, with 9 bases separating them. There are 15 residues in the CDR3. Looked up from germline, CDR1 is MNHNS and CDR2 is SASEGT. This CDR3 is CASSGGFTGANVLTF. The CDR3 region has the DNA TGTGCCAGCAGTGGAGGGTTCACTGGGGCCAACGTCCTGACTTTC.

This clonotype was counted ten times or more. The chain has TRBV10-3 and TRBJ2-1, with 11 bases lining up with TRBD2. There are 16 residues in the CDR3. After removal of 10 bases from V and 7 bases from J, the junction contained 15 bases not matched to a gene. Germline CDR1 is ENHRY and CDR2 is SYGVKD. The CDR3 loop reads CASRLDSGGGTNEQFF. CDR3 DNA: TGTGCCAGCCGACTGGATAGCGGGGGGGGGACAAATGAGCAGTTCTTC.

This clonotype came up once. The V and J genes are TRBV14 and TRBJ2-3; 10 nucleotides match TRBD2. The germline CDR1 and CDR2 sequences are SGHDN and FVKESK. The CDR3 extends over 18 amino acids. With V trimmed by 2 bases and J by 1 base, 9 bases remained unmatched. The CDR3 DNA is TGTGCCAGCAGCCAATACCAAGCACTAGCGGGGCGCACAGATACGCAGTATTTT. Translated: CASSQYQALAGRTDTQYF. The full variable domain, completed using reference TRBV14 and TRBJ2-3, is EAGVTQFPSHSVIEKGQTVTLRCDPISGHDNLYWYRRVMGKEIKFLLHFVKESKQDESGMPNNRFLAERTGGTYSTLKVQPAELEDSGVYFCASSQYQALAGRTDTQYFGPGTRLTVL.

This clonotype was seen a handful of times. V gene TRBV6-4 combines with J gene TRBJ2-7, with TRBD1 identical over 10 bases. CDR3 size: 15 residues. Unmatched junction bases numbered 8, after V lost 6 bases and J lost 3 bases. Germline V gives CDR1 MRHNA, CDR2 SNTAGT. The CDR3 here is CASSETGGLIYEQYF. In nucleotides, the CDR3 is TGTGCCAGCAGCGAGACAGGGGGCCTCATCTACGAGCAGTACTTC.

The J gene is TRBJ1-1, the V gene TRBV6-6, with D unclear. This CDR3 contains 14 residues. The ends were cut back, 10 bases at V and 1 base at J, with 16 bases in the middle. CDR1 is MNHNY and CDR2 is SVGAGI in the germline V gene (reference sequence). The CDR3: CAMRAGGSNTEAFF. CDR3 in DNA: TGTGCCATGCGAGCGGGCGGCTCGAACACTGAAGCTTTCTTT.

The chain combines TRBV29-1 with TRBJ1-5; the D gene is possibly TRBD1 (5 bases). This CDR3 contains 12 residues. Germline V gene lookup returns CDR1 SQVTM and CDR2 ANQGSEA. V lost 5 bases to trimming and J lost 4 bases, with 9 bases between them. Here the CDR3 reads CSVMDINQPQHF. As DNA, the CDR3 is TGCAGCGTTATGGACATAAATCAGCCCCAGCATTTT.

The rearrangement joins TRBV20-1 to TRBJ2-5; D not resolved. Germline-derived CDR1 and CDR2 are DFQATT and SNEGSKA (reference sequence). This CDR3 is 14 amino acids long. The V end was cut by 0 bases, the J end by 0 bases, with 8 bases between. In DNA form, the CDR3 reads TGCAGTGCTAGAGAGTGGGCGAACCAAGAGACCCAGTACTTC. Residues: CSAREWANQETQYF.